The subject of this entry is one T cell receptor (beta chain). This CDR3 has 17 residues. V lost 4 bases to trimming and J lost 1 base, with 19 bases between them. The V gene's germline CDR1 is SNHLY and CDR2 FYNNEI. The sample is drawn from a study of blood T cell repertoires in COVID-19. Across 24 US areas, participants ranged in age from 18 to 89 years. Some clones are missing from TCRdb's copy, which holds only in-frame ones; the method was immunoSEQ multiplex PCR. The sample carries a few hundred thousand clones, around 90% recorded once. Sequencing was done on a sample of PBMCs or T cells enriched from blood (not recorded which). This sequence was found in a woman under 40 who had recovered from COVID-19. The chain links TRBV2 to TRBJ2-5; D is possibly TRBD2 (5 bases). CDR3 sequence reads: CASSVSISGDIQETQYF. Here the CDR3 DNA reads TGTGCCAGCAGTGTATCGATCAGCGGAGATATCCAAGAGACCCAGTACTTC. The whole variable domain, filled in from reference TRBV2 and TRBJ2-5, reads EPEVTQTPSHQVTQMGQEVILRCVPISNHLYFYWYRQILGQKVEFLVSFYNNEISEKSEIFDDQFSVERPDGSNFTLKIRSTKLEDSAMYFCASSVSISGDIQETQYFGPGTRLLVL.